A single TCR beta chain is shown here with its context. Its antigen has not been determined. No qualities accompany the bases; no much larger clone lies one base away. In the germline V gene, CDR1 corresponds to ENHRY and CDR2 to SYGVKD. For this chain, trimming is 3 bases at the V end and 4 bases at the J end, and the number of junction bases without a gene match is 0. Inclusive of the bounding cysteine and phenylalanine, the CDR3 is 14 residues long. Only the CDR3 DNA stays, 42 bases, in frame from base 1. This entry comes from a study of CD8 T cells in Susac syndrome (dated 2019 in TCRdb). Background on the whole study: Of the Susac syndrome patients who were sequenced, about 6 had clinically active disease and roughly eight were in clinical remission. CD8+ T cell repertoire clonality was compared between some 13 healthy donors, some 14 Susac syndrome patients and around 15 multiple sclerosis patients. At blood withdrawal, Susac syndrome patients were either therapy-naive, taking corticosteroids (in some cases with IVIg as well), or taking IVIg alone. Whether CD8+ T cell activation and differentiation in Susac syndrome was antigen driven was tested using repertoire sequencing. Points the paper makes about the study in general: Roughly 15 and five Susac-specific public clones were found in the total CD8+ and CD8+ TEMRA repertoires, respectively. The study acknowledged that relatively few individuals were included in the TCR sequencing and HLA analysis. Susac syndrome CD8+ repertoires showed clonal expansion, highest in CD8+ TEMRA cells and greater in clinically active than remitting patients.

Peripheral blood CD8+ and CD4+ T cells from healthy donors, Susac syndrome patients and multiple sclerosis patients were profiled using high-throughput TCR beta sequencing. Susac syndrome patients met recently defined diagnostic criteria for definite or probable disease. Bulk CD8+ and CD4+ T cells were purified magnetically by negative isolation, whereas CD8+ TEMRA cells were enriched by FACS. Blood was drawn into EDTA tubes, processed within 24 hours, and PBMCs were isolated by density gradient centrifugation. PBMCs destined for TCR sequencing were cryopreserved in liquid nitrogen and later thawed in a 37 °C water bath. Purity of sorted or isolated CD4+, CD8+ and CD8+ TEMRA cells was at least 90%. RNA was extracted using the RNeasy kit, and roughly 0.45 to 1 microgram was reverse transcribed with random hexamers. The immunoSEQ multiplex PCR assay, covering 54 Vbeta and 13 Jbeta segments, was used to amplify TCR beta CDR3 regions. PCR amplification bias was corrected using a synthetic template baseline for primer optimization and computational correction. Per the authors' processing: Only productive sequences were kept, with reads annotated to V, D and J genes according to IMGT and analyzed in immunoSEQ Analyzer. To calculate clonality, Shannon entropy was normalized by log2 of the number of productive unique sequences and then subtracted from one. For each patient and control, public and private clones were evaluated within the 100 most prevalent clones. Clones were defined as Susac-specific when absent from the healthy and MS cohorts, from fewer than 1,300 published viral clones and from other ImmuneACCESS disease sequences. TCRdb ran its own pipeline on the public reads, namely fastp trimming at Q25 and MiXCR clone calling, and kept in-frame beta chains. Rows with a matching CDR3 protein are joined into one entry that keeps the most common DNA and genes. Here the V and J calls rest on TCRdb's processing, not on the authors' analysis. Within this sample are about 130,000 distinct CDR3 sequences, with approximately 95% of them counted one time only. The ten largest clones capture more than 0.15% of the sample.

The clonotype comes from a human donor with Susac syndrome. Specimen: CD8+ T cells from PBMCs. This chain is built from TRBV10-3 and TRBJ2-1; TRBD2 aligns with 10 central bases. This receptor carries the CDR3 CAISDSGGYNEQFF. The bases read TGTGCCATCAGTGATAGCGGGGGGTACAATGAGCAGTTCTTC.